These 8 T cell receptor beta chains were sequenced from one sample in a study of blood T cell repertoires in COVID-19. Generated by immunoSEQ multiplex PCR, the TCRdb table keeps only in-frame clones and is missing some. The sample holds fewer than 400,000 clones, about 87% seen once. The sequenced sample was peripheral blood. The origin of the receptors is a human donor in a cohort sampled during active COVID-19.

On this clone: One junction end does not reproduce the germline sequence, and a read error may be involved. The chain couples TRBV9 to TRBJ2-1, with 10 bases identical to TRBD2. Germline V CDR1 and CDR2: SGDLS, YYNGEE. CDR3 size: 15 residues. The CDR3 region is CASSLTSGTYNEQFF. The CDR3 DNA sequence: TGTGCCAGCAGCCTAACTAGCGGGACCTATAATGAGCAGTTCTTC.

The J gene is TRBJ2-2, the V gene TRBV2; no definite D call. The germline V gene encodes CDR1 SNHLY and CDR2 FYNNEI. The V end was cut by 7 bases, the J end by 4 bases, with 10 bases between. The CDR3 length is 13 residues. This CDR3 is CASTVSGTGELFF. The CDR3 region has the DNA TGTGCCAGCACAGTCTCGGGCACCGGGGAGCTGTTTTTT.

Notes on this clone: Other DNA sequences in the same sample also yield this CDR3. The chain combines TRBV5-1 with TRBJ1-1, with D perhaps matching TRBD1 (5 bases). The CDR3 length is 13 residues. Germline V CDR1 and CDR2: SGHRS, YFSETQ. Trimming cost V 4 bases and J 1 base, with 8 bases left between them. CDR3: CASSRTGNTEAFF. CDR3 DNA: TGCGCCAGCAGCCGCACAGGGAACACTGAAGCTTTCTTT.

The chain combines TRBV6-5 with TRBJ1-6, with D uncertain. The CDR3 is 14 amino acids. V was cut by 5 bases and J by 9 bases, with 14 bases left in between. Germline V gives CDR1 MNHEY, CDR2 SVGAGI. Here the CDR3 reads CASSPSDNRSPLHF. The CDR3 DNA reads TGTGCCAGCAGTCCCTCAGACAACCGTTCACCCCTCCACTTT.

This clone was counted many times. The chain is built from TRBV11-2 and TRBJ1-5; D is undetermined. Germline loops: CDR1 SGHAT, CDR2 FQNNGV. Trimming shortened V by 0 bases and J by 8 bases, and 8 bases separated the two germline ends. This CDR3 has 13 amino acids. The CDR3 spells CASSLETLEPQHF. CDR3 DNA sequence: TGTGCCAGCAGCTTAGAGACCCTAGAGCCCCAGCATTTT. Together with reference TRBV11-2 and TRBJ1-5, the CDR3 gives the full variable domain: EAGVAQSPRYKIIEKRQSVAFWCNPISGHATLYWYQQILGQGPKLLIQFQNNGVVDDSQLPKDRFSAERLKGVDSTLKIQPAKLEDSAVYLCASSLETLEPQHFGDGTRLSIL.

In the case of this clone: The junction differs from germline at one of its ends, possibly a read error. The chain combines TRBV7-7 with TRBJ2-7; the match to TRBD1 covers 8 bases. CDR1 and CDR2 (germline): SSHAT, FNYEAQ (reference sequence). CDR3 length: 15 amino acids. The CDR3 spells CASSPGQGSPYEQYF. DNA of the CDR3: TGTGCTAGCAGCCCTGGACAGGGATCCCCCTACGAGCAGTACTTC.

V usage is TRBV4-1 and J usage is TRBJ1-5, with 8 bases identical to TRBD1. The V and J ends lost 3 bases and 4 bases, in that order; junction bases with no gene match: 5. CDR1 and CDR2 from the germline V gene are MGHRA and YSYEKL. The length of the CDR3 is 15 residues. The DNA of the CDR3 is TGCGCCAGCAGCCATGAGGACAGGGTGAATCAGCCCCAGCATTTT. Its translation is CASSHEDRVNQPQHF.

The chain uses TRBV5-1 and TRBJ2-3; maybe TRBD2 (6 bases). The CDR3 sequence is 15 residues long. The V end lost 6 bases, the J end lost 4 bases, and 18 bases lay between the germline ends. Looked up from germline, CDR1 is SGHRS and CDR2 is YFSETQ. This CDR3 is CASTTGGGGPDTQYF. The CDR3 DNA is TGCGCCAGCACCACCGGGGGAGGAGGCCCAGATACGCAGTATTTT.